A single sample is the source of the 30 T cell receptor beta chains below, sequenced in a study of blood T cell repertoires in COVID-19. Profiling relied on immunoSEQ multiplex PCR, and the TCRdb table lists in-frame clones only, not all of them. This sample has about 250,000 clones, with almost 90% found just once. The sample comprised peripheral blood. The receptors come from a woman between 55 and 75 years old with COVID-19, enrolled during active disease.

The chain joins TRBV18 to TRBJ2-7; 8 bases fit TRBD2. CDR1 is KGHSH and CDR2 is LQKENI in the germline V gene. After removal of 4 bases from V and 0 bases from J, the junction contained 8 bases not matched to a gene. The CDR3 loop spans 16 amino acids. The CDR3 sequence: CASSHTSGHSSYEQYF. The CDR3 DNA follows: TGTGCCAGCTCACACACTAGCGGTCATAGCTCCTACGAGCAGTACTTC.

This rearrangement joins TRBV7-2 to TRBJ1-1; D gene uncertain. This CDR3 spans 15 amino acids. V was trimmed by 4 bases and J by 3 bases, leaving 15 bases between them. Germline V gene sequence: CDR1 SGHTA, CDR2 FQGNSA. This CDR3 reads CASSSVISSHTEAFF. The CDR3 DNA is TGTGCCAGCAGCTCCGTAATATCGTCCCACACTGAAGCTTTCTTT.

For the CDR3, the DNA is TGTGCTTCTGTCATCAACGCGGGTGGTACCCTCCACTTT. The encoded protein is CASVINAGGTLHF. V usage is TRBV10-3 and J usage is TRBJ1-6, with D hard to call. From germline, CDR1 is ENHRY and CDR2 SYGVKD. The CDR3 length is 13 residues.

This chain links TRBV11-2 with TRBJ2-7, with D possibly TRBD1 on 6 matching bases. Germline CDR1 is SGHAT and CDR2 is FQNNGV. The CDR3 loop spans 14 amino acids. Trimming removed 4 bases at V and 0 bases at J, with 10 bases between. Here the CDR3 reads CASSSTRGSYEQYF. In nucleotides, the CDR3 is TGTGCCAGCAGCTCGACCAGGGGCTCCTACGAGCAGTACTTC.

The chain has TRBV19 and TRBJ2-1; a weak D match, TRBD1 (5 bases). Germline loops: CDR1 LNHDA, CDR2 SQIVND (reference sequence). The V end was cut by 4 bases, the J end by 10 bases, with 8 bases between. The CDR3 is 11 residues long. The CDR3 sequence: CASSNGAEQFF. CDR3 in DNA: TGTGCCAGTAGTAATGGGGCCGAGCAGTTCTTC.

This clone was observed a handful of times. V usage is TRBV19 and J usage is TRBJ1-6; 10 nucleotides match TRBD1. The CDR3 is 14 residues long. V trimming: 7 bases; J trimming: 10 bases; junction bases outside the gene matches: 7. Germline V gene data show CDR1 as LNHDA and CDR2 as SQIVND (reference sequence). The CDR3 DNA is TGTGCCAGTAACTCGGACAGGGGGGCATCACCCCTCCACTTT. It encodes CASNSDRGASPLHF.

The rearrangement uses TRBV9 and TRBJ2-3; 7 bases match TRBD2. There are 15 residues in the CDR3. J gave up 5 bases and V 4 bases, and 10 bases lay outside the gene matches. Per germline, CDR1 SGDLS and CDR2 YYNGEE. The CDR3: CASSRGGGGVDTQYF. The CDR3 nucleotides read TGTGCCAGCAGCCGGGGAGGCGGGGGAGTAGATACGCAGTATTTT.

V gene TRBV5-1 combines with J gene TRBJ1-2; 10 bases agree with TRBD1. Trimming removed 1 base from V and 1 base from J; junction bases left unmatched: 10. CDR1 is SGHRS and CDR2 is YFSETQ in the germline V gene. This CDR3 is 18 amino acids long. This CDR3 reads CASSLKGDRGHLNYGYTF. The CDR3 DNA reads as TGCGCCAGCAGCTTGAAAGGAGACAGGGGGCACCTTAACTATGGCTACACCTTC. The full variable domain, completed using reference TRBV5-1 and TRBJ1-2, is KAGVTQTPRYLIKTRGQQVTLSCSPISGHRSVSWYQQTPGQGLQFLFEYFSETQRNKGNFPGRFSGRQFSNSRSEMNVSTLELGDSALYLCASSLKGDRGHLNYGYTFGSGTRLTVV.

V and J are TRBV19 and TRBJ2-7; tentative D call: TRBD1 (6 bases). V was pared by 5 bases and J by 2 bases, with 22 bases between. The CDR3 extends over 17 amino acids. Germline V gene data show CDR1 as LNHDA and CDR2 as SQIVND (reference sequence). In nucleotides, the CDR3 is TGTGCCAGTAGTGATGCCGGGACACCCAATACCCCCTACGAGCAGTACTTC. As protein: CASSDAGTPNTPYEQYF.

CDR3 residues: CASSFRGGNQPQHF. For the CDR3, the DNA is TGTGCCAGCAGCTTCAGGGGTGGTAATCAGCCCCAGCATTTT. The chain uses TRBV7-6 and TRBJ1-5; weak D call: TRBD1 (6 bases). Per germline, CDR1 SGHVS and CDR2 FNYEAQ. This CDR3 comprises 14 residues. Trimming removed 3 bases at V and 4 bases at J, with 10 bases between.

The CDR3 reads CASSPPARGGNTEAFF. The CDR3 region has the DNA TGTGCCAGCAGCCCGCCAGCAAGAGGTGGGAACACTGAAGCTTTCTTT. This chain connects TRBV5-4 to TRBJ1-1; D gene uncertain. V was clipped by 4 bases and J by 1 base, with 17 bases between them. The V gene's germline CDR1 is SGHNT and CDR2 YYREEE (reference sequence). There are 16 residues in the CDR3.

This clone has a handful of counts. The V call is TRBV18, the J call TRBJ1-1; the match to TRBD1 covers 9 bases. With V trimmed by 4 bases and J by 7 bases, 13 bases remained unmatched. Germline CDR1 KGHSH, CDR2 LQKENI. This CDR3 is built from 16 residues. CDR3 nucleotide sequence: TGTGCCAGCTCACAACGGGACAGGGAGGTAAGGGGTGAAGCTTTCTTT. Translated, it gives CASSQRDREVRGEAFF.

CDR3 nucleotide sequence: TGTGCCACCAGCAAGACAGGGGGCGACTATGGCTACACCTTC. Its translation: CATSKTGGDYGYTF. The chain joins TRBV15 to TRBJ1-2, with 10 bases that match TRBD1. The CDR3 covers 14 residues. The V gene's germline CDR1 is LNHNV and CDR2 YYDKDF (reference sequence). V lost 4 bases to trimming and J lost 3 bases; unmatched junction nucleotides: 2.

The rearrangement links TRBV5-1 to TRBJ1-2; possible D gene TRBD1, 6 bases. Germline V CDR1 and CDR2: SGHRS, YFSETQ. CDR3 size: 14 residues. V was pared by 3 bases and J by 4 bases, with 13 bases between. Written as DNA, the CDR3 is TGCGCCAGCAGCTATGAGGGACACAGCTATGGCTACACCTTC. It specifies CASSYEGHSYGYTF.

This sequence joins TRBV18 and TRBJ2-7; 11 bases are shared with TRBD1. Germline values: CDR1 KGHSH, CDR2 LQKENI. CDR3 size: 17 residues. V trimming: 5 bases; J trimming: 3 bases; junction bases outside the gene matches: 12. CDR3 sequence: CASSSTPGTGGSYEQYF. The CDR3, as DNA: TGTGCCAGCTCATCTACACCCGGGACAGGGGGTAGCTACGAGCAGTACTTC.

The CDR3 here is CASGPPGDTQYF. CDR3 sequence (DNA): TGTGCTAGTGGTCCCCCAGGGGATACGCAGTATTTT. This chain connects TRBV12-5 to TRBJ2-3; maybe TRBD1 (5 bases). V gave up 5 bases and J gave up 6 bases, with 9 bases separating them. CDR3 length: 12 amino acids. Germline V gene sequence: CDR1 LGHNT, CDR2 FRNRAP.

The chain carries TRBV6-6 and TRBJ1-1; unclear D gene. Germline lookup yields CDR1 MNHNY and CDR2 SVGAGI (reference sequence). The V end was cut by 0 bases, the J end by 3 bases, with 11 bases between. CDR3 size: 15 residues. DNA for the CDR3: TGTGCCAGCAGTTACTCCGGGAACGGTGACACTGAAGCTTTCTTT. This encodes CASSYSGNGDTEAFF.

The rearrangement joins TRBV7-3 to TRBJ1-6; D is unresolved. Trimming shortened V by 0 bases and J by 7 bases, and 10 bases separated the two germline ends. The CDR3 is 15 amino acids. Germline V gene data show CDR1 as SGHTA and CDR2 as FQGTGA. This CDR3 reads CASSLTVVPNSPLHF. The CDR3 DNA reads TGTGCCAGCAGCTTAACGGTAGTCCCGAATTCACCCCTCCACTTT.

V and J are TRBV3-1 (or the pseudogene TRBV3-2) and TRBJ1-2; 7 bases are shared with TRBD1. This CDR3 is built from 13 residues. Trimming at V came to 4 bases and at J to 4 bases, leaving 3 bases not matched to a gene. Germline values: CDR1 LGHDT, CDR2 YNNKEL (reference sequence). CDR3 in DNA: TGTGCCAGCAGCCCGGGACAGACCTATGGCTACACCTTC. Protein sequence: CASSPGQTYGYTF.

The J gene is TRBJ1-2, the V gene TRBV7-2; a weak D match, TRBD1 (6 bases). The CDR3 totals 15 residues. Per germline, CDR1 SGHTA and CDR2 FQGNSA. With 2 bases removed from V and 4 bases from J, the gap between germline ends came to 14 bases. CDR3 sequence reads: CASSLQGQGFYGYTF. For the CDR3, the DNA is TGTGCCAGCAGCTTACAGGGACAAGGATTCTATGGCTACACCTTC.

CDR3 residues: CASSPQGTGDEQFF. CDR3 nucleotides: TGTGCCAGCTCACCACAGGGGACAGGGGATGAGCAGTTCTTC. V gene TRBV18 combines with J gene TRBJ2-1, with 10 bases fitting TRBD1. Germline CDR1 KGHSH, CDR2 LQKENI. The CDR3 contains 14 residues. The V segment lost 1 base and the J segment 8 bases; nucleotides outside the gene matches: 2.

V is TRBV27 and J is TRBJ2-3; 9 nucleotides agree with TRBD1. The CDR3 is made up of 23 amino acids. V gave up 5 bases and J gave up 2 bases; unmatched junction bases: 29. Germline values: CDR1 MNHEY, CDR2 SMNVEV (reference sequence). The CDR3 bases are TGTGCCAGCAGTAGTAGGGGCCCACTTAGATCACAACACAGGGGGCGGTTCACAGATACGCAGTATTTT. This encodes CASSSRGPLRSQHRGRFTDTQYF.

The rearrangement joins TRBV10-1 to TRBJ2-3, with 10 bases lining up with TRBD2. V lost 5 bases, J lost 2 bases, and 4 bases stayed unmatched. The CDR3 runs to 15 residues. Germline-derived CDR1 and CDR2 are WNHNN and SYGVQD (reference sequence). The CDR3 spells CASSRAGGPTDTQYF. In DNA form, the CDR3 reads TGCGCCAGCAGTCGAGCGGGGGGGCCCACAGATACGCAGTATTTT.

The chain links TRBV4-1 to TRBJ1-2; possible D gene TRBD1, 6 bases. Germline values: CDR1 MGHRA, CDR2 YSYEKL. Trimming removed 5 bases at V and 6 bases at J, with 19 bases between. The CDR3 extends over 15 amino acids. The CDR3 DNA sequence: TGCGCCAGCAGCTTAGACACCAGGGGACACCATGGCTACACCTTC. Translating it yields CASSLDTRGHHGYTF.

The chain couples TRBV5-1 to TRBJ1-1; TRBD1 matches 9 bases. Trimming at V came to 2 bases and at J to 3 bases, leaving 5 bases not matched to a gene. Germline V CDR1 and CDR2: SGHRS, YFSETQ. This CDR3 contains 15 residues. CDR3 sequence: CASSLFDRGDTEAFF. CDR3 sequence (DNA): TGCGCCAGCAGCTTATTTGACAGGGGGGACACTGAAGCTTTCTTT.

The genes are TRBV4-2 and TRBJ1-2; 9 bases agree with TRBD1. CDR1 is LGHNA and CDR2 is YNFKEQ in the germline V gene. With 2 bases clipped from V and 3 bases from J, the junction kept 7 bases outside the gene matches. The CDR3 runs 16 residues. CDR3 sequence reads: CASSQPGTGLYYGYTF. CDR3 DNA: TGTGCCAGCAGCCAACCAGGGACAGGGTTGTACTATGGCTACACCTTC.

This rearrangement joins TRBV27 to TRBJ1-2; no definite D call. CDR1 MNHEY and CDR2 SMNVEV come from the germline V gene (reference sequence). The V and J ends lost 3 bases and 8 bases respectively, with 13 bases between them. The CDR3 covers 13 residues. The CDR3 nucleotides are TGTGCCAGCAGTTTGAGAGGGTTCGGGGGCTACACCTTC. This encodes CASSLRGFGGYTF.

This CDR3 is CASSSLYEQYF. DNA for the CDR3: TGTGCCAGCAGCTCCCTCTACGAGCAGTACTTC. The V and J genes are TRBV11-2 and TRBJ2-7, with unresolved D. Germline lookup yields CDR1 SGHAT and CDR2 FQNNGV. This CDR3 comprises 11 residues. The germline V and J ends were trimmed by 4 bases and 3 bases, with 4 bases remaining between them. The complete variable domain, with remaining parts taken from reference TRBV11-2 and TRBJ2-7, reads EAGVAQSPRYKIIEKRQSVAFWCNPISGHATLYWYQQILGQGPKLLIQFQNNGVVDDSQLPKDRFSAERLKGVDSTLKIQPAKLEDSAVYLCASSSLYEQYFGPGTRLTVT.

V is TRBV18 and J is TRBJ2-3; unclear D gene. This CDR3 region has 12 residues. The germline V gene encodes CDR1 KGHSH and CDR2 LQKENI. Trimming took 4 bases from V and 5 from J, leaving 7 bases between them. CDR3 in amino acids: CASSLSGDTQYF. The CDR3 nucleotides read TGTGCCAGCTCACTTTCCGGAGATACGCAGTATTTT.

The CDR3 bases are TGTGCCAGTAGTATAGGGGGCAGGACCTATGGCTACACCTTC. This translates into CASSIGGRTYGYTF. The V and J genes are TRBV19 and TRBJ1-2; the D gene is possibly TRBD1 (5 bases). The V gene lost 1 base and the J gene lost 4 bases, with 10 bases spanning the gap. There are 14 residues in the CDR3. Germline V gene sequence: CDR1 LNHDA, CDR2 SQIVND (reference sequence).